Listed here are 12 T cell receptor beta chains from one sample, sequenced in a study of T cells in Graves' hyperthyroidism and ophthalmopathy. Amplified TCR beta CDR3 regions came from RNA transcripts. The HTBI set primed first-round TCR CDR3 RT-PCR. TCRdb used MiXCR to reprocess the multiplex PCR reads, holding one entry per CDR3 protein. The table records approximately 560,000 distinct CDR3 sequences, less than 20% of them present only once. Sequenced: blood. The receptor source for this set is a woman in her 30s with Graves' hyperthyroidism.

This clonotype was counted ten times or more. The chain has TRBV7-2 and TRBJ2-7; D tentatively reads TRBD1 or TRBD2 (5 bases each). The CDR3 loop spans 14 amino acids. CDR1 and CDR2 (germline): SGHTA, FQGNSA. The V end was cut by 1 base, the J end by 0 bases, with 7 bases between. The CDR3 DNA sequence: TGTGCCAGCAGCTTAGACGGGGCCTCCTACGAGCAGTACTTC. Its translation is CASSLDGASYEQYF.

About this clonotype itself: This sequence may be a read error, since a much larger clone differs from it by one base. The V call is TRBV12-5, the J call TRBJ2-3; 10 nucleotides line up with TRBD2. Germline CDR1 is LGHNT and CDR2 is FRNRAP. This CDR3 is 15 amino acids long. The trim removed 6 bases at V and 4 bases at J, leaving 7 bases unmatched. The CDR3 DNA follows: TGTGCTAGTGGGATAGCGGGAGGCTCTCCAGATACGCAGTATTTT. This codes for CASGIAGGSPDTQYF.

Note on this clonotype: A single base separates this from a much larger clone, so it may be a read error. The rearrangement uses TRBV30 and TRBJ2-7; D not certain. Germline V gives CDR1 GTSNPN, CDR2 SVGIG (reference sequence). There are 14 residues in the CDR3. Trimming pared 3 bases from V and 2 bases from J, leaving 14 bases between. CDR3 bases: TGTGCCTGGAGCCCCCGGAAGGGTGCCTACGAGCAGTACTTC. It translates to CAWSPRKGAYEQYF. The whole variable domain, filled in from reference TRBV30 and TRBJ2-7, reads SQTIHQWPATLVQPVGSPLSLECTVEGTSNPNLYWYRQAAGRGLQLLFYSVGIGQISSEVPQNLSASRPQDRQFILSSKKLLLSDSGFYLCAWSPRKGAYEQYFGPGTRLTVT.

This clonotype was counted at least ten times. The rearrangement links TRBV12-3 or TRBV12-4 to TRBJ1-2, with D unclear. Trimming shortened V by 3 bases and J by 8 bases, and 10 bases separated the two germline ends. This CDR3 has 12 residues. CDR3 nucleotides: TGTGCCAGCAGTTTGACGTTGGGGGGCTACACCTTC. Translating gives CASSLTLGGYTF.

Many counts were recorded for this clonotype. V and J are TRBV28 and TRBJ2-7; D could derive from TRBD1 or TRBD2 (5 bases each). This CDR3 has 15 amino acids. Trimming took off 6 bases at V and 2 bases at J, with 17 bases between the two ends. Germline CDR1 MDHEN, CDR2 SYDVKM. CDR3 nucleotide sequence: TGTGCCAGCAGGGAAACGGACATCGGGGCCTACGAGCAGTACTTC. It is translated as CASRETDIGAYEQYF.

A few counts support this clonotype. CDR3 bases: TGTGCCAGCAGAGTTGGGACACTCGGTGGCTACACCTTC. Translation gives CASRVGTLGGYTF. V is TRBV5-6 and J is TRBJ1-2; the D gene is possibly TRBD1 (6 bases). The V end lost 5 bases, the J end lost 7 bases, and 15 bases lay between the germline ends. CDR1 and CDR2 from the germline V gene are SGHDT and YYEEEE. This CDR3 comprises 13 residues.

This clonotype was observed a handful of times. The chain recombines TRBV10-3 with TRBJ2-3, with TRBD2 identical over 13 bases. In germline, CDR1 is ENHRY, CDR2 SYGVKD. Trimming cost V 6 bases and J 1 base; bases outside gene matches: 7. This CDR3 contains 17 residues. The CDR3 bases are TGTGCCATCAGCGGACTAGCGGGAGTGAAAGGCACAGATACGCAGTATTTT. The encoded protein is CAISGLAGVKGTDTQYF.

The rearrangement joins TRBV3-1 to TRBJ1-3; D uncertain. The V end lost 4 bases, the J end lost 0 bases, and 13 bases lay between the germline ends. This CDR3 spans 16 amino acids. The V gene's germline CDR1 is LGHDT and CDR2 YNNKEL (reference sequence). In DNA form, the CDR3 reads TGTGCCAGCAGCCGAGGCATTGAACTCTCTGGAAACACCATATATTTT. This gives the protein CASSRGIELSGNTIYF.

This chain joins TRBV5-1 and TRBJ2-3; TRBD1 aligns across 12 bases. Germline V gene data show CDR1 as SGHRS and CDR2 as YFSETQ. J gave up 6 bases and V 3 bases, and 5 bases lay outside the gene matches. The CDR3 runs to 15 residues. The CDR3 region is CASSSGGQGADTQYF. In DNA, the CDR3 is TGCGCCAGCAGCTCGGGGGGACAGGGGGCTGATACGCAGTATTTT.

The V gene is TRBV30, the J gene TRBJ1-1; TRBD1 matches at 8 bases. Germline CDR1 is GTSNPN and CDR2 is SVGIG (reference sequence). The CDR3 is 13 residues long. Trimming at V came to 5 bases and at J to 8 bases, leaving 10 bases not matched to a gene. Here the CDR3 DNA reads TGTGCCTGGGGGGGACAGGCCTTTGGAGAAGCTTTCTTT. Its translation: CAWGGQAFGEAFF.

This clonotype turned up a few times. V and J are TRBV5-8 and TRBJ2-2; D gene ambiguous. V lost 0 bases and J 4 bases, leaving 13 bases between the germline ends. This CDR3 is 16 amino acids long. CDR1 is SGHTS and CDR2 is YDEGEE in the germline V gene. CDR3 in DNA: TGTGCCAGCAGCTTGGTTAATAGCTGGGCCACCGGGGAGCTGTTTTTT. Protein: CASSLVNSWATGELFF.

As regards this clonotype: Mismatch with germline at one junction end may stem from a read error. The chain links TRBV10-1 to TRBJ2-2; 9 bases align to TRBD1. The CDR3 length is 15 residues. Germline V gives CDR1 WNHNN, CDR2 SYGVQD (reference sequence). The CDR3 region has the DNA TGCGCCAGCAGTTCAGGACAGGGGCGCACCGGGGGGCTGTTTTTT. Amino acids: CASSSGQGRTGGLFF.